The T cell receptor (beta chain) described here comes from a study of cytotoxic CD8 clonotypes in ibrutinib-treated CLL. Whole-study findings and limits: T-cell clonality at baseline went above that of age-matched healthy donors and rose and fell with circulating CD8+ T-cell counts. Under therapy, public clonotypes either contracted or stayed stable, and they were uncommon.

Trimming removed 1 base from V and 3 bases from J, with 3 bases in between. The CDR3 runs 13 residues. Germline assignment: CDR1 MGHDK and CDR2 SYGVNS. Note on this clone: Its antigen is still unknown.

TCRdb keeps only in-frame clones here, not all; method: immunoSEQ multiplex PCR. The table records just over 200,000 clones, roughly 73% of them present only once. The receptor's source is a human donor with chronic lymphocytic leukemia. The V call is TRBV25-1, the J call TRBJ1-4; D ambiguous. The sequenced sample was PBMCs, obtained after 12 months of ibrutinib treatment. This chain's CDR3 is CASSESPNEKLFF. The CDR3 DNA is TGTGCCAGCAGTGAATCGCCTAATGAAAAACTGTTTTTT. Together with reference TRBV25-1 and TRBJ1-4, the CDR3 gives the full variable domain: EADIYQTPRYLVIGTGKKITLECSQTMGHDKMYWYQQDPGMELHLIHYSYGVNSTEKGDLSSESTVSRIRTEHFPLTLESARPSHTSQYLCASSESPNEKLFFGSGTQLSVL.